The 20 T cell receptor beta chains below were found in one sample sequenced in a study of cytomegalovirus exposure and HLA in healthy donors. Amplification used 60 Vbeta primers and 13 Jbeta primers. Clones were sequenced by immunoSEQ multiplex PCR, and TCRdb holds only the in-frame ones, with some missing. The table includes about 190,000 clones, 70% to 80% detected once. The specimen sequenced was PBMCs. Every receptor here comes from a woman aged 30 to 39 in good health and CMV-seropositive.

This clone was seen only once. The chain is built from TRBV7-2 and TRBJ2-7; 9 nucleotides line up with TRBD2. The ends lost 4 bases at V and 3 bases at J; junction bases unmatched: 7. Per the germline V gene, CDR1 is SGHTA and CDR2 is FQGNSA. The CDR3 spans 15 residues. Here the CDR3 DNA reads TGTGCCAGCAGCTCCCACTCTAGCGGGGTCTACGAGCAGTACTTC. The encoded protein is CASSSHSSGVYEQYF.

The chain recombines TRBV4-1 with TRBJ2-3, with 12 nucleotides matching TRBD2. Germline V gene sequence: CDR1 MGHRA, CDR2 YSYEKL. Trimming removed 4 bases from V and 0 bases from J; junction bases left unmatched: 11. This CDR3 has 19 residues. CDR3 sequence reads: CASSRPGLAGGTSTDTQYF. In nucleotides, the CDR3 is TGCGCCAGCAGCCGACCGGGACTAGCGGGCGGGACTAGCACAGATACGCAGTATTTT.

This clone appeared a single time. V is TRBV15 and J is TRBJ2-1; the D gene is possibly TRBD1 (5 bases). The CDR3 spans 16 residues. V was clipped by 4 bases and J by 2 bases, with 15 bases between them. Germline CDR1 is LNHNV and CDR2 is YYDKDF (reference sequence). The CDR3 bases are TGTGCCACCAGCAAAACGCAGGGTATCCCCTACAATGAGCAGTTCTTC. It is translated as CATSKTQGIPYNEQFF. Complete variable domain (other parts from reference TRBV15 and TRBJ2-1): DAMVIQNPRYQVTQFGKPVTLSCSQTLNHNVMYWYQQKSSQAPKLLFHYYDKDFNNEADTPDNFQSRRPNTSFCFLDIRSPGLGDTAMYLCATSKTQGIPYNEQFFGPGTRLTVL.

The V and J genes are TRBV7-2 and TRBJ2-1; 7 nucleotides align to TRBD2. CDR3 length: 15 amino acids. J was trimmed by 9 bases and V by 4 bases; bases with no gene match: 12. Germline V gene sequence: CDR1 SGHTA, CDR2 FQGNSA. The CDR3: CASSSRGRTSSEQFF. In DNA form, the CDR3 reads TGTGCCAGCAGCTCTAGGGGACGGACTAGTTCTGAGCAGTTCTTC.

The J gene is TRBJ1-1, the V gene TRBV19, with 7 bases identical to TRBD1. The length of the CDR3 is 15 residues. CDR1 LNHDA and CDR2 SQIVND come from the germline V gene (reference sequence). With 5 bases clipped from V and 0 bases from J, the junction kept 6 bases outside the gene matches. This CDR3 reads CASSVTGEMNTEAFF. The CDR3 DNA is TGTGCCAGTAGTGTTACAGGGGAAATGAACACTGAAGCTTTCTTT.

The chain recombines TRBV9 with TRBJ1-1; D is unclear. This CDR3 has 16 residues. V was pared by 4 bases and J by 7 bases, with 23 bases between. The germline gives CDR1 SGDLS, CDR2 YYNGEE. CDR3 region: CASSRTTGSLYSEAFF. The CDR3 nucleotides are TGTGCCAGCAGCCGGACGACGGGATCCCTCTACAGTGAAGCTTTCTTT.

The CDR3: CASSQVHRDYEQYF. DNA for the CDR3: TGCGCCAGCAGCCAAGTGCACAGGGACTACGAGCAGTACTTC. This chain links TRBV4-3 with TRBJ2-7, with D possibly TRBD1 on 6 matching bases. The CDR3 covers 14 residues. Germline CDR1 is LGHNA and CDR2 is YSLEER. Trimming left V 1 base short and J 3 bases short, with 10 bases between.

The chain employs TRBV7-9 and TRBJ2-7, with 7 bases fitting TRBD1. Germline loops: CDR1 SEHNR, CDR2 FQNEAQ (reference sequence). This CDR3 region has 16 residues. Trimming removed 3 bases from V and 2 bases from J; junction bases left unmatched: 10. The CDR3 sequence is CASSLTTGLSTYEQYF. The CDR3 nucleotides read TGTGCCAGCAGCTTGACGACAGGGCTTTCTACCTACGAGCAGTACTTC.

The chain uses TRBV19 and TRBJ1-4, with 8 bases lining up with TRBD1. The V gene's germline CDR1 is LNHDA and CDR2 SQIVND (reference sequence). V lost 3 bases and J lost 8; bases outside the gene matches: 2. The CDR3 consists of 13 residues. The CDR3 nucleotides read TGTGCCAGTAGTATCGGACAGGGAGAAAAACTGTTTTTT. This encodes CASSIGQGEKLFF.

The rearrangement links TRBV6-5 to TRBJ1-6; 7 bases line up with TRBD1. The CDR3 loop spans 14 amino acids. V was pared by 7 bases and J by 7 bases, with 7 bases of the junction left unmatched. The germline V gene encodes CDR1 MNHEY and CDR2 SVGAGI. The CDR3: CASKTGSSNSPLHF. The CDR3 DNA sequence: TGTGCCAGCAAGACAGGGTCTTCAAATTCACCCCTCCACTTT.

This chain links TRBV7-8 with TRBJ2-1, with D perhaps matching TRBD1 (5 bases). CDR3 length: 14 residues. Germline V lookup: CDR1 SGHVS, CDR2 FQNEAQ. Trimming took 1 base from V and 12 from J, leaving 16 bases between them. The CDR3 DNA reads as TGTGCCAGCAGCTTAGGACCGTCAAGGGGCGGGCAGTTCTTC. Translated: CASSLGPSRGGQFF. Combining the CDR3 with reference TRBV7-8 and TRBJ2-1 gives the whole variable domain GAGVSQSPRYKVAKRGQDVALRCDPISGHVSLFWYQQALGQGPEFLTYFQNEAQLDKSGLPSDRFFAERPEGSVSTLKIQRTQQEDSAVYLCASSLGPSRGGQFFGPGTRLTVL.

The rearrangement uses TRBV28 and TRBJ1-5; D is unclear. The CDR3 covers 14 residues. CDR1 MDHEN and CDR2 SYDVKM come from the germline V gene. Between the trimmed V and J ends, which lost 5 bases and 2 bases, there was a span of 10 bases. CDR3 in amino acids: CASSTRRGNQPQHF. CDR3 coding DNA: TGTGCCAGCAGTACAAGGAGAGGCAATCAGCCCCAGCATTTT.

The chain recombines TRBV4-1 with TRBJ1-4, with 7 bases that match TRBD1. The V segment lost 3 bases and the J segment 4 bases; nucleotides outside the gene matches: 5. The CDR3 is 15 amino acids. CDR1 is MGHRA and CDR2 is YSYEKL in the germline V gene. The CDR3 spells CASSQRQGYNEKLFF. The CDR3 coding sequence is TGCGCCAGCAGCCAGAGACAGGGATATAATGAAAAACTGTTTTTT.

The chain uses TRBV9 and TRBJ1-5; D ambiguous. Germline values: CDR1 SGDLS, CDR2 YYNGEE. Trimming cost V 0 bases and J 0 bases, with 10 bases left between them. The CDR3 contains 16 residues. CDR3 coding DNA: TGTGCCAGCAGCGTAGATCGGGGTATTAGCAATCAGCCCCAGCATTTT. Amino acids: CASSVDRGISNQPQHF.

The chain is built from TRBV11-3 and TRBJ2-1, with D possibly being TRBD1 (5 bases). Between the trimmed V and J ends, which lost 5 bases and 3 bases, there was a span of 8 bases. The CDR3 covers 13 residues. From germline, CDR1 is SGHNT and CDR2 YENEEA. CDR3 DNA: TGTGCCAGCAGCCTCGACAGCTACAATGAGCAGTTCTTC. It specifies CASSLDSYNEQFF.

This chain joins TRBV7-2 and TRBJ2-3; D is perhaps TRBD2 (6 bases). Trimming removed 5 bases at V and 5 bases at J, with 20 bases between. The CDR3 contains 16 residues. CDR1 SGHTA and CDR2 FQGNSA come from the germline V gene. The CDR3 loop is CASSAHQGGRGDTQYF. The CDR3 DNA sequence: TGTGCCAGCAGCGCACATCAGGGAGGTAGAGGAGATACGCAGTATTTT.

The rearrangement joins TRBV19 to TRBJ2-3, with 10 bases lining up with TRBD1. V dropped 5 bases and J dropped 2; count of bases not matched to a gene: 10. This CDR3 region has 17 residues. The V gene's germline CDR1 is LNHDA and CDR2 SQIVND (reference sequence). The CDR3 nucleotides read TGTGCCAGTAGTCCCCCCCCCGGGACAGGGGCCACAGATACGCAGTATTTT. It is translated as CASSPPPGTGATDTQYF.

The CDR3 DNA reads as TGTGCCAGCAGCTTAGGGGACAGGGTTGGCTACACCTTC. As protein: CASSLGDRVGYTF. The chain links TRBV9 to TRBJ1-2, with 9 nucleotides matching TRBD1. This CDR3 has 13 amino acids. Germline CDR1 is SGDLS and CDR2 is YYNGEE. With V trimmed by 4 bases and J by 7 bases, 5 bases remained unmatched. The full variable domain, its missing parts supplied by reference TRBV9 and TRBJ1-2, is DSGVTQTPKHLITATGQRVTLRCSPRSGDLSVYWYQQSLDQGLQFLIQYYNGEERAKGNILERFSAQQFPDLHSELNLSSLELGDSALYFCASSLGDRVGYTFGSGTRLTVV.

J is TRBJ2-7 and V is TRBV4-2; 7 bases map to TRBD1. After removal of 3 bases from V and 1 base from J, the junction contained 3 bases not matched to a gene. CDR3 length: 14 amino acids. CDR1 LGHNA and CDR2 YNFKEQ come from the germline V gene. The CDR3 reads CASSQVDRSYEQYF. The CDR3 DNA is TGTGCCAGCAGCCAGGTGGACAGGTCCTACGAGCAGTACTTC.

V usage is TRBV7-2 and J usage is TRBJ2-7, with 10 bases that match TRBD2. This CDR3 has 15 residues. The germline V gene has CDR1 SGHTA and CDR2 FQGNSA. Germline trimming cut 2 bases from V and 4 bases from J; bases unmatched to any gene: 5. This CDR3 reads CASSLQAGGSYEQYF. CDR3 nucleotides: TGTGCCAGCAGCTTACAAGCGGGAGGGTCTTACGAGCAGTACTTC.